This T cell receptor (beta chain) was identified during a study of tissue T cells after allogeneic stem cell transplantation. Using immunoSEQ multiplex PCR, the repertoire was profiled, and TCRdb retains in-frame clones only, with some absent. This table has a few thousand clones, about 59% appearing once. V shed 6 bases, J shed 0 bases, and the junction held 21 bases outside the gene matches. There are 20 residues in the CDR3. Looked up from germline, CDR1 is SGHTA and CDR2 is FQGTGA. The sample here was tissue from the ileum, taken at autopsy. V gene TRBV7-3 combines with J gene TRBJ2-5; 8 bases fit TRBD1. The receptor was isolated from a male donor at least 60 years old with lung cancer. The CDR3 region has the DNA TGTGCCAGCAGTTTTAATAGATTTCCTGAGACAGGGGTCTACCAAGAGACCCAGTACTTC. Amino acid sequence: CASSFNRFPETGVYQETQYF.